A single sample is the source of the 17 T cell receptor beta chains below, sequenced in a study of monozygotic twins with inflammatory bowel disease (dated by TCRdb to the late 2010s). Libraries were made using 5' RACE. The run used an Illumina HiSeq 2500. The reads were reprocessed in TCRdb, with one entry per CDR3 protein sequence and no accompanying DNA. This sample's clone table shows over 100,000 distinct CDR3 sequences. Roughly 12% of the sample comes from the top ten. Sample: blood. The receptors come from a human donor with ulcerative colitis or Crohn's disease, or a healthy co-twin of an affected twin (not recorded which).

The chain employs TRBV28 and TRBJ1-5; no DNA is available, so the TRBD1 call from TCRdb remains unchecked. This CDR3 is 14 amino acids long. The germline V gene has CDR1 MDHEN and CDR2 SYDVKM. This chain's CDR3 is CASIDRGRNQPQHF.

This sequence joins TRBV3-1 and TRBJ2-1. The germline gives CDR1 LGHDT, CDR2 YNNKEL (reference sequence). There are 13 residues in the CDR3. The CDR3 loop reads CASSQSYSHEQFF.

V gene TRBV18 combines with J gene TRBJ2-3. The CDR3 runs 14 residues. The germline V gene has CDR1 KGHSH and CDR2 LQKENI. CDR3 region: CASSPPLSTDTQYF.

The gene calls are TRBV5-1 and TRBJ2-1; TCRdb outputs TRBD2, but without DNA this stays unchecked. This CDR3 comprises 15 residues. The V gene's germline CDR1 is SGHRS and CDR2 YFSETQ. The chain's CDR3 is CASSWGLADDNEQFF.

The chain joins TRBV5-5 to TRBJ1-6; TCRdb lists TRBD1, though no DNA is available to test this call. The germline V gene encodes CDR1 SGHKS and CDR2 YYEKEE (reference sequence). The CDR3 consists of 14 residues. CDR3 region: CASSLSGVNSPLHF. The full variable domain, its missing parts supplied by reference TRBV5-5 and TRBJ1-6, is DAGVTQSPTHLIKTRGQQVTLRCSPISGHKSVSWYQQVLGQGPQFIFQYYEKEERGRGNFPDRFSARQFPNYSSELNVNALLLGDSALYLCASSLSGVNSPLHFGNGTRLTVT.

This sequence joins TRBV24-1 and TRBJ2-1; the D call from TCRdb, TRBD2, cannot be confirmed without DNA. Germline assignment: CDR1 KGHDR and CDR2 SFDVKD. The CDR3 covers 17 residues. CDR3 loop: CATSDPGLAGVNNEQFF.

The rearrangement joins TRBV12-3 or TRBV12-4 to TRBJ2-5; TCRdb designates TRBD1, a call that cannot be tested without DNA. The CDR3 is made up of 15 amino acids. The CDR3 here is CASSPFERGQETQYF.

The CDR3 sequence: CATSRSTGAEAFF. The chain carries TRBV15 and TRBJ1-1; without DNA, the TCRdb call of TRBD1 cannot be checked. The CDR3 is made up of 13 amino acids. Germline CDR1 and CDR2: LNHNV and YYDKDF (reference sequence).

The chain has TRBV5-4 and TRBJ1-2. The CDR3 has 16 amino acids. The germline gives CDR1 SGHNT, CDR2 YYREEE (reference sequence). This chain's CDR3 is CASSSGTDIWDYGYTF.

The V gene is TRBV6-5, the J gene TRBJ2-2; TCRdb selects TRBD2, and the lack of DNA leaves this call unchecked. Germline V gene sequence: CDR1 MNHEY, CDR2 SVGAGI. The CDR3 sequence is 17 residues long. CDR3 region: CASSLSGVSEVSGELFF.

V is TRBV7-2 and J is TRBJ2-6. The CDR3 runs to 14 residues. CDR1 and CDR2 from the germline V gene are SGHTA and FQGNSA. The CDR3 reads CASSLTSGANVLTF.

The V gene is TRBV7-2, the J gene TRBJ2-7; TCRdb names TRBD1, which stays unverified in the absence of DNA. The length of the CDR3 is 14 residues. Germline values: CDR1 SGHTA, CDR2 FQGNSA. The CDR3 sequence is CASSLVGRSDEQYF.

V and J are TRBV11-2 and TRBJ2-7; the D call from TCRdb, TRBD2, cannot be confirmed without DNA. The CDR3 consists of 15 residues. Germline V CDR1 and CDR2: SGHAT, FQNNGV. The CDR3 is CASSPGLDVPYEQYF.

The chain employs TRBV2 and TRBJ1-1; absent DNA, TCRdb's TRBD1 call cannot be checked. The germline V gene encodes CDR1 SNHLY and CDR2 FYNNEI. The CDR3 is 14 amino acids. CDR3 protein: CASSGQGEVTEAFF.

CDR3 amino acids: CASDAGGFSEQYF. V usage is TRBV19 and J usage is TRBJ2-7; TCRdb gives TRBD1 as the D gene, but with no DNA this cannot be confirmed. The CDR3 totals 13 residues. The V gene's germline CDR1 is LNHDA and CDR2 SQIVND (reference sequence).

The chain combines TRBV29-1 with TRBJ2-7; without DNA, the TCRdb call of TRBD1 cannot be checked. Per germline, CDR1 SQVTM and CDR2 ANQGSEA. The CDR3 consists of 14 residues. The CDR3 loop is CSVRTGQGVNEQYF.

The rearrangement joins TRBV18 to TRBJ2-7. There are 14 residues in the CDR3. CDR1 KGHSH and CDR2 LQKENI come from the germline V gene. This chain's CDR3 is CASSPTGVPYEQYF.